This paragraph covers one T cell receptor beta chain sequence. The antigen is undetermined. This record comes from a study of cytomegalovirus exposure and HLA in healthy donors. Points from the study as a whole: When analyzed later, the rates of TCR association showed variation by HLA locus, with DRB1 the most and HLA-C the fewest. An analysis that came later showed most CMV-associated TCR beta chains appearing HLA-restricted.

The study ran its PCR with 60 Vbeta and 13 Jbeta primers. Method: immunoSEQ multiplex PCR; TCRdb's copy keeps in-frame clones and lacks some. The repertoire holds about 90,000 clones, about 69% seen once, with roughly a sixth in the top ten. Participants comprised healthy donors of bone marrow. This CDR3 has 13 amino acids. The germline V gene encodes CDR1 GTSNPN and CDR2 SVGIG (reference sequence). V lost 2 bases and J 5 bases, leaving 12 bases between the germline ends. The clonotype was recovered from a woman aged 18 to 35 in good health and CMV-seropositive. The chain uses TRBV30 and TRBJ2-5; the D gene is possibly TRBD2 (7 bases). Sequencing was performed on PBMCs. The CDR3 region is CAWSRRGGETQYF. DNA of the CDR3: TGTGCCTGGAGTAGGAGGGGGGGTGAGACCCAGTACTTC.